Sequencing of this T cell receptor beta chain was carried out in a study of cytomegalovirus exposure and HLA in healthy donors. The study's findings and limits: Reports credit the classifier with highly specific, highly sensitive diagnosis of cytomegalovirus status.

A word on this clone: Its specificity is not known.

CDR3 length equals 15 residues. V was pared by 2 bases and J by 8 bases, with 6 bases of the junction left unmatched. Germline CDR1 LGHNA, CDR2 YSLEER. Use of 60 Vbeta and 13 Jbeta primers characterized the PCR. Sequencing used immunoSEQ multiplex PCR; TCRdb keeps in-frame clones, though not all of them. The sample shows about 160,000 clones, 77% of them seen only once. The clonotype was recovered from a woman aged 35 to 49 in good health and CMV-seropositive. The sample consisted of PBMCs. This chain connects TRBV4-3 to TRBJ1-4; TRBD1 matches at 9 bases. The CDR3 is CASSQTGQGYEKLFF. The CDR3 coding sequence is TGCGCCAGCAGCCAAACGGGACAGGGTTACGAAAAACTGTTTTTT.